This entry lists 14 T cell receptor beta chains sequenced from one sample in a study of T cells after yellow fever vaccination. TCRdb recomputed calls from the 5' RACE reads with MiXCR, one row per CDR3 protein. The data contain 250,000 to 300,000 distinct CDR3 sequences, roughly 5% of them seen just once; the ten biggest clones take up more than 3%. The source was CD4+ T cells sorted from PBMCs, collected on the day of the yellow fever booster vaccination. The receptor source for this set is a young man who received the YFV17D yellow fever vaccine.

In its sample, this clonotype was seen a few times. The CDR3 DNA follows: TGTGCCAGCAGCCAAGGGAATAGCGGGAGCACAGATACGCAGTATTTT. Residues: CASSQGNSGSTDTQYF. V is TRBV4-2 and J is TRBJ2-3, with 7 bases that match TRBD2. The junction had 4 bases not matched to a gene; V was cut back by 1 base and J by 0 bases. This CDR3 contains 16 residues. The V gene's germline CDR1 is LGHNA and CDR2 YNFKEQ.

This sequence joins TRBV9 and TRBJ2-5, with 9 bases aligning to TRBD2. Germline V gene lookup returns CDR1 SGDLS and CDR2 YYNGEE. The junction had 7 bases not matched to a gene; V was cut back by 0 bases and J by 7 bases. The CDR3 runs 15 residues. The CDR3 DNA reads TGTGCCAGCAGCGTAGGTAGCGGGGGAATTGGGACCCAGTACTTC. It codes for CASSVGSGGIGTQYF.

This clonotype appeared a few times. V is TRBV6-2 or TRBV6-3 and J is TRBJ2-5; D gene uncertain. CDR1 and CDR2 from the germline V gene are MNHEY and SVGEGT. The CDR3 covers 12 residues. V lost 7 bases and J 1 base, leaving 7 bases between the germline ends. CDR3: CASTRRQETQYF. The DNA of the CDR3 is TGTGCCAGCACTCGGCGCCAAGAGACCCAGTACTTC.

This clonotype was picked up many times. The rearrangement uses TRBV6-6 and TRBJ2-2; D may be TRBD1 (6 bases). The germline CDR1 and CDR2 sequences are MNHNY and SVGAGI (reference sequence). There are 17 residues in the CDR3. V lost 5 bases, J lost 0 bases, and 16 bases lay in between. This CDR3 reads CASSTLSGTSNTGELFF. The CDR3 bases are TGTGCCAGCAGTACCCTGTCGGGGACATCGAACACCGGGGAGCTGTTTTTT.

The sample holds a few counts of this clonotype. The V and J genes are TRBV2 and TRBJ1-6; 7 positions match TRBD1. V trimming: 7 bases; J trimming: 10 bases; junction bases outside the gene matches: 7. This CDR3 spans 13 amino acids. CDR1 SNHLY and CDR2 FYNNEI come from the germline V gene. CDR3 nucleotide sequence: TGTGCCAGCACGACAGGGCTGGGATCACCCCTCCACTTT. This encodes CASTTGLGSPLHF.

This clonotype was seen only a few times. The rearrangement joins TRBV11-2 to TRBJ2-5, with 9 bases lining up with TRBD1. The CDR3 is 16 residues long. In germline, CDR1 is SGHAT, CDR2 FQNNGV. J lost 3 bases, V lost 5 bases, and 10 bases had no gene match. CDR3 amino acids: CASSRGTGLGEETQYF. The CDR3 DNA is TGTGCCAGCAGCCGTGGGACAGGGCTGGGGGAAGAGACCCAGTACTTC.

This clonotype has at least ten counts. The chain carries TRBV6-2 or TRBV6-3 and TRBJ2-1; 7 bases align to TRBD2. The CDR3 is made up of 15 amino acids. Germline CDR1 and CDR2: MNHEY and SVGEGT. The ends lost 7 bases at V and 13 bases at J; junction bases unmatched: 19. The CDR3 region is CASTTSLLASWSQFF. Here the CDR3 DNA reads TGTGCCAGCACTACTTCCCTACTAGCGAGCTGGAGCCAGTTCTTC.

This clonotype was seen many times. The chain is built from TRBV10-3 and TRBJ2-2; possibly TRBD2 for D (5 bases). V gave up 10 bases and J gave up 3 bases, with 15 bases separating them. Germline V gives CDR1 ENHRY, CDR2 SYGVKD. The CDR3 runs 14 residues. The CDR3 nucleotides read TGTGCCACCCAGAGCCCGGGGTACACCGGGGAGCTGTTTTTT. Its translation: CATQSPGYTGELFF.

The V and J genes are TRBV30 and TRBJ2-3; D unresolved. The CDR3 has 19 amino acids. Trimming removed 2 bases at V and 2 bases at J, with 26 bases between. The germline CDR1 and CDR2 sequences are GTSNPN and SVGIG (reference sequence). CDR3 amino acids: CAWSPRVASRPAPTDTQYF. The CDR3 nucleotides are TGTGCCTGGAGTCCCCGAGTGGCCTCTCGTCCCGCGCCCACAGATACGCAGTATTTT.

This clonotype was seen many times. The CDR3 here is CASSKYSTDTQYF. CDR3 in DNA: TGTGCCAGCAGCAAATATAGCACAGATACGCAGTATTTT. The chain links TRBV21-1 to TRBJ2-3. TRBV21-1 is deemed a pseudogene. This CDR3 contains 13 residues.

The sample holds many counts of this clonotype. The genes are TRBV7-2 and TRBJ2-3; weak D call: TRBD1 (5 bases). Germline values: CDR1 SGHTA, CDR2 FQGNSA. This CDR3 has 14 residues. V was trimmed by 4 bases and J by 2 bases, leaving 10 bases between them. This CDR3 reads CASSSSTATDTQYF. CDR3 coding DNA: TGTGCCAGCAGCTCTTCGACAGCCACAGATACGCAGTATTTT.

Within the sample, this clonotype is medium-sized. The chain is built from TRBV7-2 and TRBJ2-7; 7 bases match TRBD1. The CDR3 extends over 14 amino acids. The junction had 6 bases not matched to a gene; V was cut back by 4 bases and J by 3 bases. CDR1 and CDR2 from the germline V gene are SGHTA and FQGNSA. CDR3 coding DNA: TGTGCCAGCAGCTCCGGGACAGATTACTACGAGCAGTACTTC. It encodes CASSSGTDYYEQYF.

The V gene is TRBV7-3, the J gene TRBJ1-1; D ambiguous. The germline gives CDR1 SGHTA, CDR2 FQGTGA. The CDR3 is made up of 14 amino acids. Trimming took 0 bases from V and 2 from J, leaving 7 bases between them. CDR3 bases: TGTGCCAGCAGCTTAACGTCCGCAAACACTGAAGCTTTCTTT. Amino acid sequence: CASSLTSANTEAFF.

This clonotype was recorded a few times. The genes are TRBV5-6 and TRBJ2-5; D ambiguous. The V gene lost 1 base and the J gene lost 6 bases, with 4 bases spanning the gap. Germline CDR1 is SGHDT and CDR2 is YYEEEE. This CDR3 contains 11 residues. The chain's CDR3 is CASSLRQTQYF. CDR3 DNA: TGTGCCAGCAGCTTGAGACAGACCCAGTACTTC.